A selection of T cell receptor beta chains follows, all from one sample in a study of T cell repertoires in aging, cancer and after chemotherapy. TCRdb reanalysed the multiplex PCR reads using MiXCR and keeps one entry per CDR3 protein. The sample records about 10,000 distinct CDR3 sequences, about 30% being singletons. Sequenced: blood. The receptors stem from a human donor in good health. The donor label of this sample is uncertain. Each CDR3 is given with its conserved first and last residue. The D gene is left open where the match is weak. The size field is filled for only some rows; it gives once, few, many or a size class.

D	size	J	V	DNA	CDR3
.	.	TRBJ2-7	TRBV4-3	TGCGCCAGCAGCCCCCAACTCCGTTACGAGCAGTACTTC	CASSPQLRYEQYF
TRBD2	few	TRBJ2-4	TRBV18	TGTGCCAGCTCAGCATCTAGCGGGGGCCAAAACATTCAGTACTTC	CASSASSGGQNIQYF
.	.	TRBJ1-1	TRBV6-4	TGTGCCAGCAGTGACGGGGGCACTGAAGCTTTCTTT	CASSDGGTEAFF
.	once	TRBJ1-5	TRBV5-6	TGTGCCAGCAGCTTTCGATTCGATAGCAATCAGCCCCAGCATTTT	CASSFRFDSNQPQHF
.	few	TRBJ1-4	TRBV7-6	TGTGCCAGCAGCTTAGCGCGGGTTACTACAACTAATGAAAAACTGTTTTTT	CASSLARVTTTNEKLFF
TRBD2	medium-sized	TRBJ2-1	TRBV19	TGTGCCAGTAGTACCGGAGCGGGATCGGAGTTCTTC	CASSTGAGSEFF
.	.	TRBJ2-1	TRBV18	TGTGCCAGCTCACACCCCCGGGACACACCTGGGTACAATGAGCAGTTCTTC	CASSHPRDTPGYNEQFF
TRBD1	.	TRBJ2-7	TRBV7-2	TGTGCCAGCAGCTTACGGACAGGGGTCGGTTTGGCCTACGAGCAGTACTTC	CASSLRTGVGLAYEQYF
.	.	TRBJ1-5	TRBV6-2/TRBV6-3	TGTGCCAGCAGTTACTGGGGGGATCAGCCCCAGCATTTT	CASSYWGDQPQHF
TRBD2	medium-sized	TRBJ2-2	TRBV19	TGTGCCAGTAGTACAGGACTAGCGGGAGCCGGCGGGGAGCTGTTTTTT	CASSTGLAGAGGELFF
TRBD1	.	TRBJ1-6	TRBV6-5	TGTGCCAGCAGCACACAGGGGGGAAGTTCCTATAATTCACCCCTCCACTTT	CASSTQGGSSYNSPLHF
.	few	TRBJ2-2	TRBV7-6	TGTGCCAGCAGCTTAGCCGGGACACCATCCACCGGGGAGCTGTTTTTT	CASSLAGTPSTGELFF
.	once	TRBJ1-2	TRBV18	TGTGCCAGCTCCCACCTGACCCAGAAAGACTATGGCTACACCTTC	CASSHLTQKDYGYTF
.	few	TRBJ1-5	TRBV6-1	TGTGCCAGCAGTGAATTGCCAGGGCGGGATAGCAATCAGCCCCAGCATTTT	CASSELPGRDSNQPQHF
.	large	TRBJ1-2	TRBV27	TGTGCCAGCAGTTTTAAGGGTCACCAGGTCCCATATGGCTACACCTTC	CASSFKGHQVPYGYTF
.	medium-sized	TRBJ2-3	TRBV12-3/TRBV12-4	TGTGCCAGCAGTTTCGGAGGGCTGAGCACAGATACGCAGTATTTT	CASSFGGLSTDTQYF
.	few	TRBJ1-3	TRBV7-6	TGTGCCAGCAGCTTGAACAGGGCAGGAGGAAACACCATATATTTT	CASSLNRAGGNTIYF
TRBD2	few	TRBJ2-5	TRBV19	TGTGCCAGTAGTATCTCAGCTAGCGGACAAGAGACCCAGTACTTC	CASSISASGQETQYF
TRBD1	.	TRBJ2-7	TRBV28	TGTGCCAGCAGCCCTATCCGGACAGGGCGGACCTACGAGCAGTACTTC	CASSPIRTGRTYEQYF
.	medium-sized	TRBJ2-7	TRBV30	TGTGCCTGGAGTGTCGGTACGGGGGAGCAGTACTTC	CAWSVGTGEQYF
TRBD1	medium-sized	TRBJ2-5	TRBV18	TGTGCCAGCTCACCACTGGACAGGAAAGAGACCCAGTACTTC	CASSPLDRKETQYF
TRBD1	medium-sized	TRBJ1-4	TRBV6-1	TGTGCCAGCAGTTCTACAGGGGGTGCGGAAAAACTGTTTTTT	CASSSTGGAEKLFF
.	few	TRBJ1-2	TRBV18	TGTGCCAGCTCACCATCCCCCGGTAGGGAGAAGAGCTATGGCTACACCTTC	CASSPSPGREKSYGYTF
.	.	TRBJ1-2	TRBV20-1	TGCAGTGCTAGAGGAGGAGGGACCTATGGCTACACCTTC	CSARGGGTYGYTF
.	few	TRBJ1-5	TRBV6-6	TGTGCCAGCAATCGGAAGCTCTTCAATCAGCCCCAGCATTTT	CASNRKLFNQPQHF
.	.	TRBJ1-5	TRBV5-6	TGTGCCAGCAGCCCCGAGAGAGGGAGGGGGAAAGGCAATCAGCCCCAGCATTTT	CASSPERGRGKGNQPQHF
.	.	TRBJ1-1	TRBV7-2	TGTGCCAGCAGCTTAGCTTTCGGAGGGGACACTGAAGCTTTCTTT	CASSLAFGGDTEAFF
.	.	TRBJ1-1	TRBV15	TGTGCCACCAGCAGGGAGATGGGACTTCTTGAAGCTTTCTTT	CATSREMGLLEAFF
TRBD1	.	TRBJ2-5	TRBV18	TGTGCCAGCTCACCGACAGGGGGAGAGACCCAGTACTTC	CASSPTGGETQYF
.	.	TRBJ2-7	TRBV19	TGTGCCAGTAGGGGAGTTGGCGAGCAGTACTTC	CASRGVGEQYF
.	.	TRBJ2-2	TRBV19	TGTGCCAGTAAGGAGGGAAGAAGCACCGGGGAGCTGTTTTTT	CASKEGRSTGELFF
TRBD2	medium-sized	TRBJ2-3	TRBV29-1	TGCAGCGTTGAAGACAAGCGGGAGCAAAACCCAGATACGCAGTATTTT	CSVEDKREQNPDTQYF
.	few	TRBJ2-1	TRBV6-4	TGTGCCAGCAGTGGCGAGGCGGGGTACAATGAGCAGTTCTTC	CASSGEAGYNEQFF
TRBD2	once	TRBJ2-1	TRBV5-1	TGCGCCAGCAGCTTGACTGGCGGGAGTGGCGATGAGCAGTTCTTC	CASSLTGGSGDEQFF
.	few	TRBJ2-1	TRBV6-2/TRBV6-3	TGTGCCAGCAGTTACGGGGTGAATGAGCAGTTCTTC	CASSYGVNEQFF
.	medium-sized	TRBJ1-1	TRBV29-1	TGCAGCGTTTCCCTCGGGAACACTGAAGCTTTCTTT	CSVSLGNTEAFF
.	.	TRBJ2-5	TRBV18	TGTGCCAGCTCACCCTCGCTGGGGGCAAGAGAGACCCAGTACTTC	CASSPSLGARETQYF
TRBD1	few	TRBJ1-4	TRBV5-4	TGTGCCAGCAGCTTGGCCCGGGACAGCCTCGAAAAACTGTTTTTT	CASSLARDSLEKLFF
.	.	TRBJ2-2	TRBV7-2	TGTGCCAGCAGCTTAGTGGGGTTGGCAGGGACGGGGCTCGGGGAGCTGTTTTTT	CASSLVGLAGTGLGELFF
.	.	TRBJ2-5	TRBV5-4	TGTGCCAGCAGCTTGGACAGGGAAGGTTTTGTTCTGGAGACCCAGTACTTC	CASSLDREGFVLETQYF
.	medium-sized	TRBJ2-3	TRBV6-6	TGTGCCAGCAGTCTGGGGGATACGCAGTATTTT	CASSLGDTQYF
.	.	TRBJ2-2	TRBV7-2	TGTGCCAGCAGCCAGAGGGTAGCGGTACGATGGACCGGGGAGCTGTTTTTT	CASSQRVAVRWTGELFF
TRBD1	.	TRBJ1-5	TRBV24-1	TGTGCCACCAGTGCCGCGGGACAGCATAGCAATCAGCCCCAGCATTTT	CATSAAGQHSNQPQHF
TRBD1	.	TRBJ2-5	TRBV12-3/TRBV12-4	TGTGCCAGCAGTTCCTCCGGGACAGGGGTGTGGGAGACCCAGTACTTC	CASSSSGTGVWETQYF
.	.	TRBJ2-7	TRBV6-5	TGTGCCAGCAGTTACTCGACTGGGGTGGACGACTACGAGCAGTACTTC	CASSYSTGVDDYEQYF